The clone carrying this T cell receptor beta chain has a count of ten or more. The antigen remains undetermined. The data were obtained in a study of tumor and adjacent non-tumor tissue in lung cancer. Study-level information: Histology: about a dozen adenocarcinoma, a couple of squamous cell carcinoma, 1 small cell lung cancer. On average, productive TCRbeta reads reached some 4.2 million per sample.

No cell sorting was done before RNA was extracted from the tissue. TCRbeta libraries were built with three rounds of nested PCR, modified from ARM-PCR. A single record per CDR3 protein comes from TCRdb applying MiXCR to the multiplex PCR reads. This repertoire shows approximately 76,000 distinct CDR3 sequences, around two thirds found once; its top ten account for around 12%. The germline CDR1 and CDR2 sequences are WSHSY and SAAADI. CDR3 length: 13 amino acids. The V gene lost 6 bases and the J gene lost 5 bases, with 13 bases spanning the gap. The study, taken as a whole, reports: Tumor repertoires had a smaller top 100 clone share than normal lung.

This TCR was sampled from a woman between 70 and 85 years old with non-small cell lung cancer. The V call is TRBV10-2, the J call TRBJ1-2, with D unclear. Sequenced: lung tumor tissue. The CDR3 here is CASRTTEVYGYTF. The CDR3 coding sequence is TGCGCCAGCAGGACCACAGAAGTGTATGGCTACACCTTC.